Below, 21 T cell receptor beta chains from the same sample are listed, as sequenced in a study of T cells in Graves' hyperthyroidism and ophthalmopathy. Authors of the study amplified TCR beta CDR3 regions from RNA transcripts. TCR CDR3 regions were first amplified by RT-PCR with HTBI primers. TCRdb re-called the multiplex PCR reads through MiXCR, storing one row per CDR3 protein. The table includes roughly 800,000 distinct CDR3 sequences, 38% detected once. Sequenced sample: blood. These receptors originate from a man younger than 35 with Graves' hyperthyroidism.

This clonotype was found many times. The rearrangement joins TRBV6-1 to TRBJ1-2; tentatively, D is TRBD1 (5 bases). In germline, CDR1 is MNHNS, CDR2 SASEGT. The CDR3 contains 14 residues. V dropped 3 bases and J dropped 5 bases, with 13 bases sitting between them. The CDR3 DNA is TGTGCCAGCAGTGACCTCGGGACGAGGTATGGCTACACCTTC. Protein product: CASSDLGTRYGYTF.

This clonotype was counted at least ten times. V and J are TRBV7-6 and TRBJ1-1, with 10 positions matching TRBD1. Germline V gene lookup returns CDR1 SGHVS and CDR2 FNYEAQ. The CDR3 has 15 amino acids. The V segment lost 5 bases and the J segment 1 base; nucleotides outside the gene matches: 4. CDR3 in amino acids: CASSTRQGANTEAFF. The CDR3 DNA reads TGTGCCAGCAGCACAAGACAGGGGGCGAACACTGAAGCTTTCTTT.

This chain uses TRBV12-3 or TRBV12-4 with TRBJ2-5, with 9 bases that match TRBD1. V trimming: 0 bases; J trimming: 5 bases; junction bases outside the gene matches: 7. The CDR3 contains 16 residues. The CDR3 DNA is TGTGCCAGCAGTTTAGCCGGGACAGGGTTGGGGGAGACCCAGTACTTC. Translating it yields CASSLAGTGLGETQYF.

The chain uses TRBV7-9 and TRBJ1-1, with 7 bases lining up with TRBD1. The J segment lost 7 bases and the V segment lost 3 bases, leaving 11 bases of the junction unmatched. CDR3 length: 15 residues. Looked up from germline, CDR1 is SEHNR and CDR2 is FQNEAQ (reference sequence). In DNA, the CDR3 is TGTGCCAGCAGCTTGCCGACCGGGACAGATAATGAAGCTTTCTTT. Protein sequence: CASSLPTGTDNEAFF.

The V call is TRBV9, the J call TRBJ1-3; D unclear. V was trimmed by 2 bases and J by 9 bases, leaving 15 bases between them. Germline V gene sequence: CDR1 SGDLS, CDR2 YYNGEE. The CDR3 length is 14 residues. The CDR3 loop reads CASSVLLAEGTIYF. CDR3 DNA sequence: TGTGCCAGCAGCGTTTTACTGGCCGAAGGCACCATATATTTT.

The rearrangement uses TRBV20-1 and TRBJ2-7; D gene ambiguous. Germline V lookup: CDR1 DFQATT, CDR2 SNEGSKA (reference sequence). The CDR3 runs to 14 residues. The V end was cut by 6 bases, the J end by 4 bases, with 19 bases between. The CDR3: CSATGRRTPYEQYF. The CDR3, as DNA: TGCAGTGCCACGGGTAGGAGAACCCCATACGAGCAGTACTTC.

The CDR3 DNA sequence: TGTGCCACCGGGACAGGGTGGGCAAATCAGCCCCAGCATTTT. It translates to CATGTGWANQPQHF. V and J are TRBV10-3 and TRBJ1-5; TRBD1 matches 9 bases. J was trimmed by 4 bases and V by 10 bases; bases with no gene match: 8. Per the germline V gene, CDR1 is ENHRY and CDR2 is SYGVKD. The CDR3 runs 14 residues.

The chain links TRBV3-1 to TRBJ1-2; the D gene is possibly TRBD1 (5 bases). This CDR3 comprises 15 residues. Germline lookup yields CDR1 LGHDT and CDR2 YNNKEL (reference sequence). Trimming took 4 bases from V and 4 from J, leaving 16 bases between them. The chain's CDR3 is CASSRGMVTGYGYTF. DNA for the CDR3: TGTGCCAGCAGCCGAGGGATGGTTACAGGCTATGGCTACACCTTC.

This clonotype was counted ten times or more. The V gene is TRBV19, the J gene TRBJ1-6; no clear D gene. Trimming pared 7 bases from V and 5 bases from J, leaving 15 bases between. The germline gives CDR1 LNHDA, CDR2 SQIVND (reference sequence). The CDR3 consists of 15 residues. DNA for the CDR3: TGTGCCAGTAAATCGTTGGGCGGCAATAATTCACCCCTCCACTTT. This codes for CASKSLGGNNSPLHF.

The V call is TRBV25-1, the J call TRBJ2-7, with a possible D match to TRBD2 (6 bases). CDR1 and CDR2 from the germline V gene are MGHDK and SYGVNS. Trimming took off 5 bases at V and 3 bases at J, with 23 bases between the two ends. This CDR3 spans 17 amino acids. In DNA form, the CDR3 reads TGTGCCAGCAGTTTAGGACGGGGGTTCACTGTCCGCTACGAGCAGTACTTC. This gives the protein CASSLGRGFTVRYEQYF.

The chain carries TRBV7-8 and TRBJ2-3; weak D call: TRBD1 (5 bases). The CDR3 is made up of 14 amino acids. V lost 5 bases to trimming and J lost 1 base, with 10 bases between them. Germline V gives CDR1 SGHVS, CDR2 FQNEAQ. The CDR3 DNA reads TGTGCCAGCAGCCGACAGCTGGGCACAGATACGCAGTATTTT. The encoded protein is CASSRQLGTDTQYF.

This rearrangement joins TRBV5-6 to TRBJ1-2; tentatively, D is TRBD1 (6 bases). The CDR3 has 14 amino acids. Germline V CDR1 and CDR2: SGHDT, YYEEEE. V was shortened by 8 bases and J by 7 bases, with 21 bases between the two germline ends. The DNA of the CDR3 is TGTGCCAGTTCGGACGGCCCTTCCAGGGGTGGCTACACCTTC. This gives the protein CASSDGPSRGGYTF. The whole variable domain, filled in from reference TRBV5-6 and TRBJ1-2, reads DAGVTQSPTHLIKTRGQQVTLRCSPKSGHDTVSWYQQALGQGPQFIFQYYEEEERQRGNFPDRFSGHQFPNYSSELNVNALLLGDSALYLCASSDGPSRGGYTFGSGTRLTVV.

This clonotype was seen at least ten times. The V gene is TRBV10-2, the J gene TRBJ1-1; D unclear. The V gene's germline CDR1 is WSHSY and CDR2 SAAADI. This CDR3 comprises 15 residues. V lost 8 bases to trimming and J lost 4 bases, with 20 bases between them. Written as DNA, the CDR3 is TGCGCCAGCGCCCCCCCGGGTCGAAAGGGCACTGAAGCTTTCTTT. Amino acid sequence: CASAPPGRKGTEAFF.

This chain connects TRBV5-6 to TRBJ1-1; D gene unclear. Trimming stripped 2 bases from V and 3 bases from J, with 17 bases between. The CDR3 is 16 amino acids. The germline CDR1 and CDR2 sequences are SGHDT and YYEEEE. DNA of the CDR3: TGTGCCAGCAGCTTCCCTCTCCTGGACCTTTACACTGAAGCTTTCTTT. It yields the protein CASSFPLLDLYTEAFF.

The chain carries TRBV2 and TRBJ1-6, with a tentative D call TRBD1 (5 bases). Per germline, CDR1 SNHLY and CDR2 FYNNEI. Trimming removed 8 bases from V and 10 bases from J, with 18 bases in between. The CDR3 is 14 amino acids. In DNA, the CDR3 is TGTGCCAGCGGGGGACTAGCGGACGGCTCACCCCTCCACTTT. Translation: CASGGLADGSPLHF.

This clonotype was seen at least ten times. The J gene is TRBJ2-1, the V gene TRBV7-6, with D perhaps being TRBD1 or TRBD2 (5 bases each). V lost 0 bases, J lost 8 bases, and 8 bases lay in between. The CDR3 loop spans 13 amino acids. Germline CDR1 and CDR2: SGHVS and FNYEAQ. CDR3 sequence: CASSLAGDDEQFF. Here the CDR3 DNA reads TGTGCCAGCAGCTTAGCAGGGGACGATGAGCAGTTCTTC.

The V call is TRBV29-1, the J call TRBJ1-4; no firm D call. CDR3 length equals 12 residues. The V end was cut by 4 bases, the J end by 7 bases, with 10 bases between. Germline CDR1 reads SQVTM; CDR2 reads ANQGSEA. The CDR3 DNA sequence: TGCAGCGTTGGAGGGAATGCTGAAAAACTGTTTTTT. Translating it yields CSVGGNAEKLFF.

This rearrangement joins TRBV4-1 to TRBJ1-5, with no clear D. The V end was cut by 0 bases, the J end by 7 bases, with 13 bases between. The germline CDR1 and CDR2 sequences are MGHRA and YSYEKL. The CDR3 covers 15 residues. Here the CDR3 DNA reads TGCGCCAGCAGCCAAGAGCTTCGAGGGAGCCAGCCCCAGCATTTT. This encodes CASSQELRGSQPQHF.

This clonotype was observed once. The V gene is TRBV5-1, the J gene TRBJ2-2, with a possible D match to TRBD2 (7 bases). CDR3 length: 15 amino acids. V shed 3 bases and J shed 1 base, with 10 bases lying between them. Germline V gives CDR1 SGHRS, CDR2 YFSETQ. The CDR3 DNA follows: TGCGCCAGCAGCTGGGGGGGGCGGAACACCGGGGAGCTGTTTTTT. It is translated as CASSWGGRNTGELFF.

On this clonotype itself: The germline gene is not matched at one end of the junction; a read error may be the cause. The chain employs TRBV4-1 and TRBJ1-4, with D uncertain. Germline values: CDR1 MGHRA, CDR2 YSYEKL. The CDR3 loop spans 13 amino acids. The CDR3 region is CTSSQEPSSKLFF. For the CDR3, the DNA is TGCACCAGCAGCCAAGAACCCTCTTCAAAACTGTTTTTT.

This clonotype was found a few times. This sequence joins TRBV7-9 and TRBJ1-1; maybe TRBD1 (5 bases). CDR3 length: 14 amino acids. The V and J ends lost 7 bases and 0 bases respectively, with 12 bases between them. Germline CDR1 and CDR2: SEHNR and FQNEAQ (reference sequence). CDR3 sequence: CASTPEGMNTEAFF. The CDR3 DNA reads as TGTGCCAGCACCCCGGAGGGGATGAACACTGAAGCTTTCTTT.